The T cell receptor beta chain described here comes from a study of shared clonotypes between healthy human individuals (dated by TCRdb to between 2020 and 2021). About the study as a whole: A few men and a couple of women, aged 18 to 49 years, made up the cohort. Libraries were prepared and TCR repertoires were sequenced by different laboratories using diverse techniques, in order to increase sequencing depth and limit assay-specific biases. Between about 0.8 and 8.9 billion PBMCs per donor were obtained by leukapheresis. To estimate repertoire size and how much clonotypes are shared between individuals, the study performed deep sequencing of blood TCR repertoires from roughly five healthy adults. Per donor, three plates each were used for CD4 naive and CD4 memory, two for CD8 naive, and one for CD8 memory.

Study-level results and caveats: The genetic and exposure-history diversity represented was limited by the small number of donors. Compared with non-shared clonotypes, the clonotypes found in all four sorted-subset donors had higher generation probabilities. Larger estimated clonotype richness was generally found for naive subsets than for memory subsets. Pairwise subsampling indicated that sequencing depth was expected to affect the degree of clonotype sharing among donors. Rarefaction of sorted-subset datasets indicated incomplete sequencing despite the large sequencing depth. When several donors were compared, the shared fraction of clonotypes was about 5% for naive CD4, around 3.6% for naive CD8, roughly 2.5% for memory CD4, and 0.3% to 0.5% for memory CD8. Sampling was limited to blood, and TCR repertoires in tissue likely differ from TCR repertoires in blood.

Turning to this clone: The antigen it binds to is not known. It has no much larger one-base neighbor in the sample; base qualities were not kept.

Healthy HIV-negative adults with no recently reported acute infections or vaccinations were included as donors. Only Caucasian adults living in Nashville, Tennessee, USA were represented among the donors. CD4+ T cells were enriched through magnetic negative selection, after which naive cells were positively selected on CD45RA and the remaining negative fraction served as the memory subset. After blood collection by leukapheresis, PBMCs were isolated using Ficoll-Histopaque density gradient centrifugation and then cryopreserved in the vapor phase of liquid nitrogen. Analytical flow cytometry was used to check the purity and quantity of each magnetically sorted T cell population. Each sorted fraction had its genomic DNA isolated and then quantified by UV absorbance on a Nanodrop 2000c. TCR CDR3 regions were amplified from genomic DNA by multiplex PCR using the deep immunoSEQ assay. Genomic DNA extracted from each cell subset was distributed evenly over all wells of several immunoSEQ 96-well plates, and each plate served as one replicate. For sorted subsets, each replicate PCR was loaded with about 0.2 ug genomic DNA, equivalent to approximately 33,000 T cell genomes. Purified libraries were measured with a Qubit 3.0 fluorometer, size-checked on a Bioanalyzer 2100, and measured again with the KAPA Library Quantification kit. Each immunoSEQ 96-well plate was sequenced on its own single-read 150-cycle Illumina NextSeq 550 flow cell. The authors' analysis ran thus. Because the immunoSEQ output included only junctional sequences and no quality scores, the filtering could not be the same as the filtering used for full-length reads. Sequences were annotated with PyIR, a Python wrapper for IgBLAST v1.9, and V/J genes and CDR3 were assigned using IMGT germline references. Reads were filtered out if the reads had weak V/J assignments (E-value above 1e-6), no CDR3, stop codons, out-of-frame junctions, or ambiguous translated residues. V3J clonotypes were defined as sequences sharing an identical inferred V gene, J gene, and CDR3 amino acid sequence. To compute the percentage overlap between repertoires, the number of shared unique clonotypes was divided by the size of the smaller repertoire. RTK rarefaction, the Chao1 estimator, and Recon v2.1 estimates of unobserved clonotypes were used to assess repertoire richness. For all TCRbeta clonotypes obtained by the gDNA method from a few donors, generation probabilities were computed with OLGA. TCRdb provides this immuneACCESS table in a form limited to in-frame rearrangements. Some clones are lacking; in checked studies, under half of them reflect an unresolved V gene, and why the rest are absent is not known. That table gives V, J and clone size, and the DNA gave D and trimming. This sample gives around 2.5 million clones in total; roughly 93% of them show up just once. The ten largest account for approximately 0.37% of the sample.

The germline V gene specifies MNHEY as CDR1 and SVGAGI as CDR2. Here V drops 0 bases and J drops 8 bases, and the junction holds 11 bases not matched to any gene. Its CDR3 holds 16 amino acids, cysteine through phenylalanine. The only DNA kept is the CDR3, 48 bases in frame from the first base. The clonotype comes from a man between 18 and 29 years old in good health. Some clones in this sample may be carry-over from other donors' samples. Here the chain combines TRBV6-5 and TRBJ1-2; TRBD1 fits 8 bases in the junction. The sequenced sample consisted of naive CD4+ T cells from PBMCs. The sample's cell subset or site label, in plain terms: CD45RA+ positively selected. CDR3 sequence: CASSYSIGTGIVGYTF. In nucleotides, the sequence is TGTGCCAGCAGTTACTCGATTGGGACAGGCATCGTGGGCTACACCTTC.